The rows below give T cell receptor beta chains drawn from one sample of a study of cytomegalovirus exposure and HLA in healthy donors. Libraries were prepared by immunoSEQ multiplex PCR; TCRdb keeps only in-frame clonotypes and omits some of them. The table shows more than 35,000 clones, with 60% to 75% occurring only once. Sample: PBMCs. Receptor source: a man aged 40-50 years in good health and CMV-seronegative. Both conserved end residues are part of each CDR3. A D gene is named only where the DNA matches it firmly.

CDR3 protein	V gene	J gene	D gene
CASSYSTGTGELFF	TRBV6-5	TRBJ2-2	-
CASSLTTNEKLFF	TRBV5-8	TRBJ1-4	-
CASSGGHRGVTEAFF	TRBV28	TRBJ1-1	TRBD1
CASSQAARTGLTDTQYF	TRBV4-2	TRBJ2-3	TRBD1
CASSLNGQTGETQYF	TRBV7-7	TRBJ2-5	TRBD1
CASSYSPDEQFF	TRBV6-5	TRBJ2-1	-
CASGLDARNQPQHF	TRBV12-5	TRBJ1-5	-
CASSFDWYEQFF	TRBV7-9	TRBJ2-1	-
CASTRVGYDGETQYF	TRBV6-1	TRBJ2-5	-
CSVGEGQMNTEAFF	TRBV29-1	TRBJ1-1	-
CASSRTPDAYNEQFF	TRBV7-7	TRBJ2-1	-
CASSQGQGPGANVLTF	TRBV4-1	TRBJ2-6	TRBD1
CASRQPGGLASYEQYF	TRBV28	TRBJ2-7	-
CASRGWEVGQPQHF	TRBV28	TRBJ1-5	-
CASSAQGAFYGYTF	TRBV9	TRBJ1-2	TRBD1
CAIRPDRGANTDTQYF	TRBV10-3	TRBJ2-3	TRBD1
CASSQDYGTGGYEQYF	TRBV4-1	TRBJ2-7	TRBD1
CASTTGSNSPLHF	TRBV28	TRBJ1-6	-
CASSEGGNYGYTF	TRBV6-1	TRBJ1-2	-
CASSLHGQGDYGYTF	TRBV27	TRBJ1-2	TRBD1
CASSVDGQEQYF	TRBV9	TRBJ2-7	-
CATATGLWAEAFF	TRBV19	TRBJ1-1	-
CASSLRTVAAEFF	TRBV7-2	TRBJ2-1	-
CASSVSTGGWYGYTF	TRBV9	TRBJ1-2	TRBD1
CASSRPRDSSYEQYF	TRBV6-5	TRBJ2-7	-
CASSLRREGNQPQHF	TRBV28	TRBJ1-5	-
CASSLGQGYQPQHF	TRBV7-9	TRBJ1-5	-
CSVETGGGQPQHF	TRBV29-1	TRBJ1-5	TRBD1
CASSPQAGGLADTQYF	TRBV7-8	TRBJ2-3	TRBD2
CASSDSNGAGDTQYF	TRBV6-4	TRBJ2-3	-
CASSPLDRAGTDTQYF	TRBV18	TRBJ2-3	TRBD1